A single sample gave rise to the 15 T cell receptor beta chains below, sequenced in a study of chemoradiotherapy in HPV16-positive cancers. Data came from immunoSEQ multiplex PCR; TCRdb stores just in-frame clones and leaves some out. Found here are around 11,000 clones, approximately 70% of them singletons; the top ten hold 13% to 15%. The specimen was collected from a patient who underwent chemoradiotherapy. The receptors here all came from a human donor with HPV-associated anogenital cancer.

CDR3: CASSGGTGVLYTDTQYF. In nucleotides, the CDR3 is TGCGCCAGCAGCGGGGGGACAGGGGTCTTATACACAGATACGCAGTATTTT. This chain uses TRBV5-1 with TRBJ2-3, with TRBD1 matching 10 bases. The germline gives CDR1 SGHRS, CDR2 YFSETQ. The V segment lost 4 bases and the J segment 2 bases; nucleotides outside the gene matches: 10. The CDR3 spans 17 residues.

The CDR3 coding sequence is TGTGCCAGCAGCTTAGACTGGACTAGCGGGGTTGACGGGGAGCTGTTTTTT. Encoded protein: CASSLDWTSGVDGELFF. The chain is built from TRBV11-2 and TRBJ2-2; 12 bases map to TRBD2. Germline V gene lookup returns CDR1 SGHAT and CDR2 FQNNGV. Losses at the gene ends were 0 bases for V and 7 bases for J; bases not matched to a gene: 6. The CDR3 is 17 residues long.

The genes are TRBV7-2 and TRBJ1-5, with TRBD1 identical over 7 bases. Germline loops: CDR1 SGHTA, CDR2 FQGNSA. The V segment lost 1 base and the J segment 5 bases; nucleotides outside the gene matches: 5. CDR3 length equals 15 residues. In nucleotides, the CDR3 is TGTGCCAGCAGCTTAGAAGGGACAGATTATCAGCCCCAGCATTTT. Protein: CASSLEGTDYQPQHF.

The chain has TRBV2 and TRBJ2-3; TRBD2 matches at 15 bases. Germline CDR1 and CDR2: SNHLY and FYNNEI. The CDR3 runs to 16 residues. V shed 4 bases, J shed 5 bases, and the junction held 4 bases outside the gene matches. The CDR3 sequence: CASSGTSGGAGDTQYF. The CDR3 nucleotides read TGTGCCAGCAGTGGGACTAGCGGGGGGGCAGGAGATACGCAGTATTTT.

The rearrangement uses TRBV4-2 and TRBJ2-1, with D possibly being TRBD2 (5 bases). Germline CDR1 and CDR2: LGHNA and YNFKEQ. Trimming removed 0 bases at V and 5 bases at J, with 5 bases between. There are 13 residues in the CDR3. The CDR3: CASSQEADNEQFF. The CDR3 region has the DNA TGTGCCAGCAGCCAAGAAGCGGACAATGAGCAGTTCTTC.

The CDR3 nucleotides read TGTGCCAGCAGTTACTTGAACAGGGGGCGAGCTTTCTTT. Translated, it gives CASSYLNRGRAFF. The chain links TRBV6-5 to TRBJ1-1; 9 positions match TRBD1. Unmatched junction bases numbered 4, after V lost 1 base and J lost 10 bases. This CDR3 has 13 amino acids. The germline CDR1 and CDR2 sequences are MNHEY and SVGAGI.

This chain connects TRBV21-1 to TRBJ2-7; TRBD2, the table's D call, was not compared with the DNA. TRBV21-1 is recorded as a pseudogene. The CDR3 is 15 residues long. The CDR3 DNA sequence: TGTGCCAGCAGCAAATTACCGCAGCGGGCCTACGAGCAGTACTTC. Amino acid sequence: CASSKLPQRAYEQYF.

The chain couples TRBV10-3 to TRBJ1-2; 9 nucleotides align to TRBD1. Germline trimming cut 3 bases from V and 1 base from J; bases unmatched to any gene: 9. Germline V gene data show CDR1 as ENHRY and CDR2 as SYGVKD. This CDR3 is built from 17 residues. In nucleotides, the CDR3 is TGTGCCATCAGTGATTACACAGGGGGCGCACTTAACTATGGCTACACCTTC. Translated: CAISDYTGGALNYGYTF.

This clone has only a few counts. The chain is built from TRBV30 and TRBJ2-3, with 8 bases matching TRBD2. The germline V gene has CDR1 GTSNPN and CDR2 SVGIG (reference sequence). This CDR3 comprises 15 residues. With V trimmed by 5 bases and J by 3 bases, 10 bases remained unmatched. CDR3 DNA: TGTGCCTGGTGCCGGGGGGGCGCAAATACAGATACGCAGTATTTT. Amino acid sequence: CAWCRGGANTDTQYF.

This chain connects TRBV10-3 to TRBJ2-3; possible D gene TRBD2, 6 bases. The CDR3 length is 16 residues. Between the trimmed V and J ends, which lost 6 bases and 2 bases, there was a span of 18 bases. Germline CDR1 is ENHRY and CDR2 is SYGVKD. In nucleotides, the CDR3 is TGTGCCATCAGGGAATCCGGGACTGTAATCACAGATACGCAGTATTTT. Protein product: CAIRESGTVITDTQYF.

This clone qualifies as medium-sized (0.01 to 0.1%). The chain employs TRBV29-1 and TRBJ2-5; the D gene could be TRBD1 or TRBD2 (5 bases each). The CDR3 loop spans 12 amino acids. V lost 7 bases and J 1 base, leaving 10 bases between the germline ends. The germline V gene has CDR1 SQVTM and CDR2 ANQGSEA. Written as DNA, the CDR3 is TGCAGCGCCGTGGGGGTCCAAGAGACCCAGTACTTC. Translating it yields CSAVGVQETQYF.

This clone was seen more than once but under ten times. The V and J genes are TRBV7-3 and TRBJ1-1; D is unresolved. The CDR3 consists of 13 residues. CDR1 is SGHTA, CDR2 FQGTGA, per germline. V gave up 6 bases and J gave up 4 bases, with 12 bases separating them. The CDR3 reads CASSWTPGTEAFF. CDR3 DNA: TGTGCCAGCAGTTGGACCCCCGGCACTGAAGCTTTCTTT.

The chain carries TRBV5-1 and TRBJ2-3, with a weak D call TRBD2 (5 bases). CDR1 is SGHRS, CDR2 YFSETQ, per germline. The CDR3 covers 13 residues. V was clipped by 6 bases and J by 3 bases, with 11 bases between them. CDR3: CASNLPGTDTQYF. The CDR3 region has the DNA TGCGCCAGCAACCTACCGGGGACAGATACGCAGTATTTT.

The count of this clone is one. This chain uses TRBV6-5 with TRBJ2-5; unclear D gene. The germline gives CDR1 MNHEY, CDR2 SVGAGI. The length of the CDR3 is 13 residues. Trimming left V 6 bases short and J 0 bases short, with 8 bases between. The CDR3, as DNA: TGTGCCAGCAGAGACGAGTACCAAGAGACCCAGTACTTC. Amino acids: CASRDEYQETQYF.

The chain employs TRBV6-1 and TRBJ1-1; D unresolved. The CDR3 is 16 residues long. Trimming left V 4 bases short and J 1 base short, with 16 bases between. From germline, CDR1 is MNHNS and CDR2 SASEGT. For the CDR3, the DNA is TGTGCCAGCAGTGGGGCAGAAGCGGGGAAGAACACTGAAGCTTTCTTT. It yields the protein CASSGAEAGKNTEAFF.